A selection of T cell receptor beta chains follows, all from one sample in a study of OX40 agonist ivuxolimab in advanced cancers. Libraries were prepared by immunoSEQ multiplex PCR; TCRdb keeps only in-frame clonotypes and omits some of them. Of 65,000 to 95,000 clones listed, around 87% were seen once; the top ten hold around 5.9%. Specimen: CD4+ or CD8+ T cells sorted from blood, collected in a trial of the OX40 agonist ivuxolimab. These receptors came from an adult with an advanced solid tumor such as melanoma, head and neck, liver or kidney cancer. Both conserved end residues are part of each CDR3. A D gene is named only where the DNA matches it firmly. Not every row has a clone size; where given, it reads once, few, many or a size class.

>TRBV7-2|NA|NA|TRBJ1-1
TGTGCCAGCAGCTTATGGGGGCCTGGTTTAACTTTCTTT
CASSLWGPGLTFF
>TRBV18|NA|NA|TRBJ1-4
TGTGCCAGCTCACCACCGAGTAGGGCTCGAGAAAAACTGTTTTTT
CASSPPSRAREKLFF
>TRBV4-3|NA|TRBD2|TRBJ2-7
TGCGCCAGCAGTCTATTTGCGGGAGGGCCACAAGAGCAGTACTTC
CASSLFAGGPQEQYF
>TRBV7-8|NA|NA|TRBJ2-1
TGTGCCAGCAGCCTCCGTGACATGGCCGGAGGGGATGAGCAGTTCTTC
CASSLRDMAGGDEQFF
>TRBV6-4|NA|TRBD1|TRBJ2-2
TGTGCCAGCAGTCCTACGACAGGGGCCACCGGGGAGCTGTTTTTT
CASSPTTGATGELFF
>TRBV6-1|NA|TRBD1|TRBJ2-3
TGTGCCAGCACCCCTAGGGGACAGGGCCCAGATACGCAGTATTTT
CASTPRGQGPDTQYF
>TRBV28|NA|TRBD1|TRBJ1-2
TGTGCCAGCAGTTTATTCTCGGGGACAGGCAACTATGGCTACACCTTC
CASSLFSGTGNYGYTF
>TRBV19|NA|NA|TRBJ1-1
TGTGCCAGTAGCTCCCCATACACTGAAGCTTTCTTT
CASSSPYTEAFF
>TRBV7-2|NA|TRBD2|TRBJ2-1
TGTGCCAGCAGCCCACGTGTACTAGCGGGATACAATGAGCAGTTCTTC
CASSPRVLAGYNEQFF
>TRBV28|NA|NA|TRBJ1-4
TGTGCCAGCAGCCTCAAACCAACTAATGAAAAACTGTTTTTT
CASSLKPTNEKLFF
>TRBV30|once|TRBD1|TRBJ1-2
TGTGCCTGGAGGAACGACAGGGTCGGGTCGCTCAACCTGCGTTATGGCTACACCTTC
CAWRNDRVGSLNLRYGYTF
>TRBV27|NA|NA|TRBJ2-6
TGTGCCAGCAGTCTTCAGGGGTTTGGGGCCAACGTCCTGACTTTC
CASSLQGFGANVLTF
>TRBV14|NA|NA|TRBJ2-5
TGTGCCAGCAGCCAAGCTATATTCCGGGACGGTGAAGAGACCCAGTACTTC
CASSQAIFRDGEETQYF
>TRBV28|NA|TRBD2|TRBJ2-5
TGTGCCAGCACCCACGGGGGGCCTAGCGGGATCCCCCCGCCGGAAACCCAGTACTTC
CASTHGGPSGIPPPETQYF
>TRBV6-1|NA|NA|TRBJ2-3
TGTGCCAGCAGCGAGATAGATACGCAGTATTTT
CASSEIDTQYF
>TRBV9|NA|NA|TRBJ2-5
TGTGCCAGCAGCGTAGATCCCTCGAGCCGAGAGACCCAGTACTTC
CASSVDPSSRETQYF
>TRBV19|NA|NA|TRBJ1-5
TGTGCCAGTAGTATGAACCGGGTCGATCAGCCCCAGCATTTT
CASSMNRVDQPQHF
>TRBV9|few|NA|TRBJ1-2
TGTGCCAGCAGCGTATCCTCAGCCGGGTGGGACTATGGCTACACCTTC
CASSVSSAGWDYGYTF
>TRBV7-2|NA|NA|TRBJ2-7
TGTGCCAGCAGCGGCCAGAGGGGCCCCAGCGAGCAGTACTTC
CASSGQRGPSEQYF
>TRBV7-6|once|NA|TRBJ2-1
TGTGCCAGCAGCTTAGTCTCTAGTAGGCCCGGGAGAAGTGAGCAGTTCTTC
CASSLVSSRPGRSEQFF
>TRBV5-6|NA|NA|TRBJ1-5
TGTGCCAGCAGCCTGAGGTCCACTCCGTTTCAGCCCCAGCATTTT
CASSLRSTPFQPQHF
>TRBV6-1|NA|TRBD1|TRBJ1-1
TGTGCCAGCACCTTGGGACAGATGAACACTGAAGCTTTCTTT
CASTLGQMNTEAFF
>TRBV5-1|NA|TRBD2|TRBJ2-3
TGCGCCAGCAGCCCCACTCTAGCGGGGTCGAGGGATACGCAGTATTTT
CASSPTLAGSRDTQYF
>TRBV7-9|NA|TRBD1|TRBJ1-1
TGTGCCAGCAGCTTAGGTAGGGGCAGGGGGGACACTGAAGCTTTCTTT
CASSLGRGRGDTEAFF
>TRBV4-1|NA|NA|TRBJ2-1
TGCGCCAGCAGCAGAACTAGCTACAATGAGCAGTTCTTC
CASSRTSYNEQFF
>TRBV30|few|TRBD1|TRBJ1-2
TGTGCCTGGAGGGAGGGGGCGGCAGGCTACACCTTC
CAWREGAAGYTF
>TRBV9|NA|NA|TRBJ1-3
TGTGCCAGCAGCGTAGATGGGATCTCTGGAAACACCATATATTTT
CASSVDGISGNTIYF
>TRBV5-6|NA|NA|TRBJ2-1
TGTGCCAGCAGCTTGGGGCCAAGAGCCCTCTACAATGAGCAGTTCTTC
CASSLGPRALYNEQFF
>TRBV7-9|NA|NA|TRBJ2-3
TGTGCCAGCAGCGAACGCAGGGAAGATACGCAGTATTTT
CASSERREDTQYF
>TRBV2|NA|NA|TRBJ2-2
TGTGCCAGCAGTGAAGGGGCAGGGCGGAACACCGGGGAGCTGTTTTTT
CASSEGAGRNTGELFF
>TRBV5-1|NA|NA|TRBJ1-1
TGCGCCAGCAGCTTGGACCGCAGCCCAGAAGCTTTCTTT
CASSLDRSPEAFF
>TRBV13|NA|NA|TRBJ2-7
TGTGCCAGCAGCTTAGGAGTATCCTACGAGCAGTACTTC
CASSLGVSYEQYF
>TRBV18|few|NA|TRBJ1-6
TGTGCCACCACGTCCCTGAGCTCCTATAATTCGCCCCTCCACTTT
CATTSLSSYNSPLHF
>TRBV28|NA|TRBD2|TRBJ2-7
TGTGCCAGCAGTTTCGGGACTAGCGGAGTCTACGAGCAGTACTTC
CASSFGTSGVYEQYF
>TRBV6-1|NA|NA|TRBJ2-2
TGTGCCAGCAGGTCGACGGTGAACACCGGGGAGCTGTTTTTT
CASRSTVNTGELFF
>TRBV13|NA|NA|TRBJ1-1
TGTGCCAGCAGCCCGGCCGGGGGCACTAACACTGAAGCTTTCTTT
CASSPAGGTNTEAFF
>TRBV2|NA|NA|TRBJ2-4
TGTGCCAGCAGTGGCGACACACAAAACATTCAGTACTTC
CASSGDTQNIQYF
>TRBV30|NA|TRBD2|TRBJ2-1
TGTGCCTGGAACCCCATTTCCGGACTAGCGGGAGACAATGAGCAGTTCTTC
CAWNPISGLAGDNEQFF
>TRBV30|NA|NA|TRBJ1-4
TGTGCCTGGAGCGTCAAAGCCAGGGAAAAACTGTTTTTT
CAWSVKAREKLFF
>TRBV28|NA|TRBD1|TRBJ2-1
TGTGCCAGCAGTCTAGGGACCCGGGACAGACTCTACAATGAGCAGTTCTTC
CASSLGTRDRLYNEQFF
>TRBV11-2|once|TRBD2|TRBJ2-4
TGTGCCAGCAGCTTCCGGGGGGGCGTAGGAGACATTCAGTACTTC
CASSFRGGVGDIQYF
>TRBV28|NA|NA|TRBJ1-3
TGTGCCAGCAGTCCACTACGGCGGGGGGGGCGAGGTGGAAACACCATATATTTT
CASSPLRRGGRGGNTIYF
>TRBV10-1|NA|TRBD2|TRBJ2-7
TGCGCCAGCAGTGGTTGGACTAGCGGTTCCTACGAGCAGTACTTC
CASSGWTSGSYEQYF
>TRBV27|few|NA|TRBJ1-1
TGTGCCAGCAAGCATACATTTGACACTGAAGCTTTCTTT
CASKHTFDTEAFF
>TRBV6-1|NA|NA|TRBJ2-1
TGTGCCAGCAGTGAAGCGAGGCCCTACAATGAGCAGTTCTTC
CASSEARPYNEQFF
>TRBV19|NA|NA|TRBJ2-1
TGTGCCAGGGCCAATGAGCAGTTCTTC
CARANEQFF
>TRBV7-8|NA|NA|TRBJ2-3
TGTGCCAGCAGCTTAGGAGGGAGTGGCGATACGCAGTATTTT
CASSLGGSGDTQYF
>TRBV2|few|NA|TRBJ1-1
TGTGCCAGCAGTGGGGACATCCCCGGCCTGAGCGTTTTCTTT
CASSGDIPGLSVFF
>TRBV5-5|once|NA|TRBJ1-1
TGTGCCAGCAGCCGGGTTCTCGGCACTGAAGCTTTCTTT
CASSRVLGTEAFF
>TRBV27|NA|NA|TRBJ1-5
TGTGCCAGCAGTTTTCTAGCGAATCAGCCCCAGCATTTT
CASSFLANQPQHF
>TRBV30|NA|NA|TRBJ1-2
TGTGCCTGGAAGGGGGGCGGCTATGGCTACACCTTC
CAWKGGGYGYTF